This T cell receptor beta chain was retrieved from a study of human T cells and chemical hapten exposure. Study-wide points: While controls formed fewer of them, expanded TCRs formed significantly more large CDR3 similarity clusters. Donors in the study had alopecia, meaning their immune response may differ from healthy people's.

Time point defined: pre-sensitization, week 0. Indicated treatment: therapeutic diphenylcyclopropenone sensitization with weekly scalp DPC. Patients had alopecia, were aged 18 to 70, and were not pregnant. MiXCR was run by TCRdb on the RACE reads, yielding one entry per CDR3 protein. The repertoire consists of about 380,000 distinct CDR3 sequences, with 4.5% to 6% occurring once and the leading ten covering around 2.6%. In its sample, this clonotype was seen many times. The target antigen is unknown. The sample in question was whole blood, obtained in connection with sensitization to the hapten diphenylcyclopropenone (DPC). This receptor was identified in a woman aged 50 to 60 with alopecia areata. Some clones in this sample may be carry-over from other donors' samples.

CDR3 nucleotides: TGTGCTAGTGGTCCGACCGGGGACACTGAAGCTTTCTTT. Its translation is CASGPTGDTEAFF. V usage is TRBV12-5 and J usage is TRBJ1-1; no clear D. The V end was cut by 5 bases, the J end by 3 bases, with 10 bases between. Germline V gene lookup returns CDR1 LGHNT and CDR2 FRNRAP. This CDR3 contains 13 residues.